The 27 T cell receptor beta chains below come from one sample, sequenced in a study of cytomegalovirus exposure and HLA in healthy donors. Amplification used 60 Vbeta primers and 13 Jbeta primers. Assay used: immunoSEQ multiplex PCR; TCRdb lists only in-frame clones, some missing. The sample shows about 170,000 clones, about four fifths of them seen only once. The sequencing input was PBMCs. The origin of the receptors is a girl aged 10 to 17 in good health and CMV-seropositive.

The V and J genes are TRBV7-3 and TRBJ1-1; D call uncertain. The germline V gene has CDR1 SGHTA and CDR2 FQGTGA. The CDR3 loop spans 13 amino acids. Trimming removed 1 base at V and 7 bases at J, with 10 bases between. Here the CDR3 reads CASSLNSLGEAFF. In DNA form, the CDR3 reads TGTGCCAGCAGCTTAAATTCCCTAGGTGAAGCTTTCTTT. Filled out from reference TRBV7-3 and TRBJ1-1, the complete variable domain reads GAGVSQTPSNKVTEKGKYVELRCDPISGHTALYWYRQSLGQGPEFLIYFQGTGAADDSGLPNDRFFAVRPEGSVSTLKIQRTERGDSAVYLCASSLNSLGEAFFGQGTRLTVV.

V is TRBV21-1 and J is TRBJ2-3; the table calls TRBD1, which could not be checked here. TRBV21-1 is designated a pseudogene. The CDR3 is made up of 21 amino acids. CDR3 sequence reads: CASSPRGTGISFKQRTDTQYF. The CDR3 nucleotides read TGTGCCAGCAGCCCTCGCGGGACAGGGATTTCCTTTAAACAACGCACAGATACGCAGTATTTT.

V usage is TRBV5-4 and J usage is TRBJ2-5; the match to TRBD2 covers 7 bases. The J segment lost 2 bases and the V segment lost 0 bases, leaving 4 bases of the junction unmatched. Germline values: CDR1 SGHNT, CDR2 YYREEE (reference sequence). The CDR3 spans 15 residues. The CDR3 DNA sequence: TGTGCCAGCAGCTTGGACGGGGGAGGGCAAGAGACCCAGTACTTC. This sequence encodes CASSLDGGGQETQYF. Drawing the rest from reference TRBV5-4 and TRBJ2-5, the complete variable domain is ETGVTQSPTHLIKTRGQQVTLRCSSQSGHNTVSWYQQALGQGPQFIFQYYREEENGRGNFPPRFSGLQFPNYSSELNVNALELDDSALYLCASSLDGGGQETQYFGPGTRLLVL.

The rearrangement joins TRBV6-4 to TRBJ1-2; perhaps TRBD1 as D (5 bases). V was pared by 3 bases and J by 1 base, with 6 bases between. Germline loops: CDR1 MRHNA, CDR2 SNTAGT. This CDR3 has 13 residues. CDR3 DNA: TGTGCCAGCAGTGAAGGGGTTAACTATGGCTACACCTTC. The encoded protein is CASSEGVNYGYTF.

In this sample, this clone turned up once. The CDR3 coding sequence is TGTGCCAGCAGTGAAGGTTCGGGGGTTAGCTATGGCTACACCTTC. Protein: CASSEGSGVSYGYTF. This rearrangement joins TRBV6-1 to TRBJ1-2, with D maybe TRBD1 (5 bases). The germline CDR1 and CDR2 sequences are MNHNS and SASEGT. The germline V and J ends were trimmed by 1 base and 4 bases, with 13 bases remaining between them. The CDR3 spans 15 residues.

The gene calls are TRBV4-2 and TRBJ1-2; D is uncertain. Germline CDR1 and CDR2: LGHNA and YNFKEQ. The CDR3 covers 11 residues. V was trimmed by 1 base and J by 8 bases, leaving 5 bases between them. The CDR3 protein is CASSQGLGYTF. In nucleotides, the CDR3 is TGTGCCAGCAGCCAAGGACTCGGCTACACCTTC.

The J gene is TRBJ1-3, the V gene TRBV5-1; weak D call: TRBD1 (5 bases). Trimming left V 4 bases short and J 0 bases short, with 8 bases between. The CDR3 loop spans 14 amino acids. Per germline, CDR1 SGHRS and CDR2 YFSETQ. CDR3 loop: CASSGGVSGNTIYF. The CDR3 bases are TGCGCCAGCAGCGGAGGGGTCTCTGGAAACACCATATATTTT.

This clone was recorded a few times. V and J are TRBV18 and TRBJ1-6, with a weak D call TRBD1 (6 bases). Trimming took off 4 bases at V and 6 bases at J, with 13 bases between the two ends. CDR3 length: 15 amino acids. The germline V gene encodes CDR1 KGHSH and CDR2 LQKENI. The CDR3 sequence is CASSQIGQSNSPLHF. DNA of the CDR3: TGTGCCAGCTCACAAATCGGACAGTCTAATTCACCCCTCCACTTT. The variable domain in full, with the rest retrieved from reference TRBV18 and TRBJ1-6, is NAGVMQNPRHLVRRRGQEARLRCSPMKGHSHVYWYRQLPEEGLKFMVYLQKENIIDESGMPKERFSAEFPKEGPSILRIQQVVRGDSAAYFCASSQIGQSNSPLHFGNGTRLTVT.

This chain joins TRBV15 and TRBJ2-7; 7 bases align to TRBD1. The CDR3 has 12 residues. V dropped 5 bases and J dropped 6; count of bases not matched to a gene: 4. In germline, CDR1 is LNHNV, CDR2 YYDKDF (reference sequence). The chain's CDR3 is CATSATGREQYF. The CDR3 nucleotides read TGTGCCACCAGCGCGACAGGGCGCGAGCAGTACTTC.

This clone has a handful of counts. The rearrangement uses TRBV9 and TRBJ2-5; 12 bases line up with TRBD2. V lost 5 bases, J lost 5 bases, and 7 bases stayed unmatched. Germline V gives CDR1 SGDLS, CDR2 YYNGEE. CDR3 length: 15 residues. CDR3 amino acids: CASSSSGGVWETQYF. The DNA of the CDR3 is TGTGCCAGCAGTTCTAGCGGGGGGGTATGGGAGACCCAGTACTTC.

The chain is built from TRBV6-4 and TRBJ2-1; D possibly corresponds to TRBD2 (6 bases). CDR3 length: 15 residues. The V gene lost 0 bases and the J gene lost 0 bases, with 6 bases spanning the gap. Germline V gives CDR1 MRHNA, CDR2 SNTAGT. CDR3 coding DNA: TGTGCCAGCAGTGACTCTAGCGGCTCCTACAATGAGCAGTTCTTC. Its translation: CASSDSSGSYNEQFF.

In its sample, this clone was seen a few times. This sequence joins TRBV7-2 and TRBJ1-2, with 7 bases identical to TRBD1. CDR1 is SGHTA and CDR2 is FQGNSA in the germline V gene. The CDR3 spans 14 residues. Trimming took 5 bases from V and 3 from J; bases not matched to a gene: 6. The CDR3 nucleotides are TGTGCCAGCAGCCGACCGACAGGGTACTATGGCTACACCTTC. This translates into CASSRPTGYYGYTF.

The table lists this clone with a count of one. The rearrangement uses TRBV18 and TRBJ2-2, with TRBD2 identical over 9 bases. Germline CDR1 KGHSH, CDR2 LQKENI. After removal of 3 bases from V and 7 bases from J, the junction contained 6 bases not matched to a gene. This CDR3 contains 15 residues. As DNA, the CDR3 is TGTGCCAGCTCACCTTGGACTAGCGAAGGCGGGGAGCTGTTTTTT. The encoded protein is CASSPWTSEGGELFF.

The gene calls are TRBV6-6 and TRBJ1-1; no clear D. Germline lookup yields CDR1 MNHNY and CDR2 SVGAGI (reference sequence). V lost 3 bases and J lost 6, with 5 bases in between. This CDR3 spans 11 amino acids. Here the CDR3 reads CASSYISEAFF. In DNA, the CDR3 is TGTGCCAGCAGTTATATATCTGAAGCTTTCTTT.

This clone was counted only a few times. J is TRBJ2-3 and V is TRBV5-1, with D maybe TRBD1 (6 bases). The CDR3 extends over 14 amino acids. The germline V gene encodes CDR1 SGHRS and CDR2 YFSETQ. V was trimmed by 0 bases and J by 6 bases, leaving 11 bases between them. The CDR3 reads CASSLDREFDTQYF. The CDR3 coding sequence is TGCGCCAGCAGCTTGGACAGGGAATTTGATACGCAGTATTTT.

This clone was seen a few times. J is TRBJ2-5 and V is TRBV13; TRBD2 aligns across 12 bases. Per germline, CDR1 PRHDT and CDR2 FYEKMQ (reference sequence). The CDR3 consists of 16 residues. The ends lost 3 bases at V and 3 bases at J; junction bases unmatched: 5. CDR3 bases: TGTGCCAGCAGCTTCCGGACTAGCGGGGTTGAAGAGACCCAGTACTTC. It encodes CASSFRTSGVEETQYF.

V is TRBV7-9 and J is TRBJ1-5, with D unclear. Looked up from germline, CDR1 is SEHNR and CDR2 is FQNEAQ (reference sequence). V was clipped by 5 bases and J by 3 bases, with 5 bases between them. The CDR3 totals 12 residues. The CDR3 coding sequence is TGTGCCAGCAGCCCCCACAATCAGCCCCAGCATTTT. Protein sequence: CASSPHNQPQHF.

Written as DNA, the CDR3 is TGTGCCAGCAGCGCAACCGGGACAGGGGGTAATGGTCTCTATGGCTACACCTTC. Its protein is CASSATGTGGNGLYGYTF. The rearrangement uses TRBV9 and TRBJ1-2; 11 nucleotides match TRBD1. V was pared by 3 bases and J by 4 bases, with 14 bases of the junction left unmatched. Germline-derived CDR1 and CDR2 are SGDLS and YYNGEE. The CDR3 length is 18 residues.

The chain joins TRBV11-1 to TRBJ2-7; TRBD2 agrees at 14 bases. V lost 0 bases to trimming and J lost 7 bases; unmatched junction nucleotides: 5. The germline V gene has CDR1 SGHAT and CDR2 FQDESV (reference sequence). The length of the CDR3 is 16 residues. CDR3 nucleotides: TGTGCCAGCAGCTTAGCCCCGGGACTAGCGGGGGCTGAGCAGTACTTC. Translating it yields CASSLAPGLAGAEQYF.

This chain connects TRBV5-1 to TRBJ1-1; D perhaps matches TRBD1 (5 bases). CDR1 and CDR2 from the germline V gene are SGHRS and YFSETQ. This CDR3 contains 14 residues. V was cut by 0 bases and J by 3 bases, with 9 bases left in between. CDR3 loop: CASSLARADTEAFF. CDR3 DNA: TGCGCCAGCAGCTTGGCCAGGGCAGACACTGAAGCTTTCTTT.

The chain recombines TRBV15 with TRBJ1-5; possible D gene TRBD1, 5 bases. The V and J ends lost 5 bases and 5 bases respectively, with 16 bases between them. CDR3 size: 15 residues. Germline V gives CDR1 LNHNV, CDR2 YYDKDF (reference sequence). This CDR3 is CATSPRSGGHQPQHF. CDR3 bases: TGTGCCACCAGCCCAAGATCCGGGGGACATCAGCCCCAGCATTTT.

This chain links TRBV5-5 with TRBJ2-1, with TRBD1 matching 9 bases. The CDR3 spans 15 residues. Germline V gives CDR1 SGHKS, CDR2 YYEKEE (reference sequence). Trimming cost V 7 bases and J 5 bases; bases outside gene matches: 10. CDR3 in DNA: TGTGCCAGCGCCCTCTTTGGGACAGGGAACAATGAGCAGTTCTTC. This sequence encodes CASALFGTGNNEQFF. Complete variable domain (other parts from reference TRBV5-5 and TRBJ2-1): DAGVTQSPTHLIKTRGQQVTLRCSPISGHKSVSWYQQVLGQGPQFIFQYYEKEERGRGNFPDRFSARQFPNYSSELNVNALLLGDSALYLCASALFGTGNNEQFFGPGTRLTVL.

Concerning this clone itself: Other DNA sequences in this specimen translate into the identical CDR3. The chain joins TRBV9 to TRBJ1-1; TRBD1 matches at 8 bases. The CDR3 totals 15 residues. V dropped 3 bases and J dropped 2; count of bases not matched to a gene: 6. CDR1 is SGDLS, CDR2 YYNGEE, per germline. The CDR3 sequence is CASSAGQGPNTEAFF. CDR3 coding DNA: TGTGCCAGCAGCGCCGGACAGGGTCCAAACACTGAAGCTTTCTTT.

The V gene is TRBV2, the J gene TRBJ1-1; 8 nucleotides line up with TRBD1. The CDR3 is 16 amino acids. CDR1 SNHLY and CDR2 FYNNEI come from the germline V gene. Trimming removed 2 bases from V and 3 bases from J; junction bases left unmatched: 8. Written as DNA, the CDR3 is TGTGCCAGCAGTGAACCCTACCAGGGGGCGGACACTGAAGCTTTCTTT. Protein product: CASSEPYQGADTEAFF.

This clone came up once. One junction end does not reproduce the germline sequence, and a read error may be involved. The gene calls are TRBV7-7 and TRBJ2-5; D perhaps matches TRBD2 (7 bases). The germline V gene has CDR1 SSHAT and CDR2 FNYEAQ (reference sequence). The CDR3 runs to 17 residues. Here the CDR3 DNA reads TGTGCTAGCAGCCCCTGGGGGGGGGCGATTACGGGAGAGACCCAGTACTTC. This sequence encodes CASSPWGGAITGETQYF.

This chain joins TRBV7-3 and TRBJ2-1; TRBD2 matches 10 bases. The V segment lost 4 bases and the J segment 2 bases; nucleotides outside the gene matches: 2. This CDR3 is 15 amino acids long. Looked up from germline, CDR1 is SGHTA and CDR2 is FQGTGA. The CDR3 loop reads CASSSSGGAYNEQFF. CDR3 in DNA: TGTGCCAGCAGCTCGAGCGGGGGGGCCTACAATGAGCAGTTCTTC.

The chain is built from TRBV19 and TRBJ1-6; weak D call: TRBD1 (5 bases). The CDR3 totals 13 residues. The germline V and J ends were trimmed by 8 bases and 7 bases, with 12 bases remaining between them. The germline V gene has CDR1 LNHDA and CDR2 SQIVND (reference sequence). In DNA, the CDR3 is TGTGCCAGTTCGGACACCGGGAATTCACCCCTCCACTTT. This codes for CASSDTGNSPLHF.